The 5 T cell receptor beta chains below come from one sample, sequenced in a study of blood T cell repertoires in COVID-19. Clones were read by immunoSEQ multiplex PCR, and TCRdb kept only the in-frame ones, dropping some. Of around 180,000 clones listed, under 85% were seen once; the top ten hold 6.5% to 7.5%. The sequencing sample was made of peripheral blood. These receptors all come from a man at least 80 years old with COVID-19, enrolled during active disease.

The chain recombines TRBV5-1 with TRBJ2-3; possible D gene TRBD2, 6 bases. The germline V gene has CDR1 SGHRS and CDR2 YFSETQ. V gave up 0 bases and J gave up 2 bases, with 13 bases separating them. The CDR3 loop spans 16 amino acids. CDR3 nucleotide sequence: TGCGCCAGCAGCTTGGGGGGGACTCATTCCACAGATACGCAGTATTTT. Translation gives CASSLGGTHSTDTQYF.

The genes are TRBV5-6 and TRBJ1-2; D is unclear. V shed 4 bases and J shed 7 bases, with 17 bases lying between them. This CDR3 has 14 residues. Germline V gene data show CDR1 as SGHDT and CDR2 as YYEEEE. CDR3 in amino acids: CASSDPGPGSGYTF. DNA for the CDR3: TGTGCCAGCAGCGATCCTGGACCGGGATCTGGCTACACCTTC.

This clone showed up many times. V gene TRBV7-9 combines with J gene TRBJ1-1; D is ambiguous. This CDR3 has 15 amino acids. From germline, CDR1 is SEHNR and CDR2 FQNEAQ (reference sequence). V was shortened by 0 bases and J by 3 bases, with 11 bases between the two germline ends. Written as DNA, the CDR3 is TGTGCCAGCAGCTTAGCGAGTGGGAGAGACACTGAAGCTTTCTTT. This gives the protein CASSLASGRDTEAFF.

The rearrangement joins TRBV6-6 to TRBJ2-5; possible D gene TRBD2, 6 bases. V was trimmed by 6 bases and J by 5 bases, leaving 16 bases between them. The CDR3 consists of 14 residues. Looked up from germline, CDR1 is MNHNY and CDR2 is SVGAGI (reference sequence). The DNA for the CDR3 is TGTGCCAGCAGCCCCCCGGGGGTGATCGAGACCCAGTACTTC. Translated: CASSPPGVIETQYF.

The rearrangement links TRBV19 to TRBJ1-5; TRBD1 matches at 8 bases. The germline CDR1 and CDR2 sequences are LNHDA and SQIVND (reference sequence). The CDR3 has 14 amino acids. V dropped 6 bases and J dropped 6; count of bases not matched to a gene: 7. CDR3 loop: CASRDRVTGQPQHF. In DNA form, the CDR3 reads TGTGCCAGTAGGGACAGGGTGACGGGTCAGCCCCAGCATTTT.